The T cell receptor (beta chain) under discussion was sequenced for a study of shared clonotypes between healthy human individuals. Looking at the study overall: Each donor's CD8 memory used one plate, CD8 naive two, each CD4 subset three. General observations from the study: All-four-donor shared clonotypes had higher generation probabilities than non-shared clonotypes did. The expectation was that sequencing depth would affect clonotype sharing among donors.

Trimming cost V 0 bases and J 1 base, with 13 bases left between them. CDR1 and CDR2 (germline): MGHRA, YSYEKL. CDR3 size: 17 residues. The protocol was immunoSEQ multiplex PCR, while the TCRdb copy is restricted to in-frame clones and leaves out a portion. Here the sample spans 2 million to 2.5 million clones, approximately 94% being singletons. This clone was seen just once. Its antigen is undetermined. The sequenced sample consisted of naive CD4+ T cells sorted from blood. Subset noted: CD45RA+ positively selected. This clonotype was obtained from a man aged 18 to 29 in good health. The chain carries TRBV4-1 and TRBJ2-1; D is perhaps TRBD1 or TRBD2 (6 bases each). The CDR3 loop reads CASSQDLGGLSYNEQFF. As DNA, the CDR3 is TGCGCCAGCAGCCAAGATTTGGGGGGCCTATCCTACAATGAGCAGTTCTTC.